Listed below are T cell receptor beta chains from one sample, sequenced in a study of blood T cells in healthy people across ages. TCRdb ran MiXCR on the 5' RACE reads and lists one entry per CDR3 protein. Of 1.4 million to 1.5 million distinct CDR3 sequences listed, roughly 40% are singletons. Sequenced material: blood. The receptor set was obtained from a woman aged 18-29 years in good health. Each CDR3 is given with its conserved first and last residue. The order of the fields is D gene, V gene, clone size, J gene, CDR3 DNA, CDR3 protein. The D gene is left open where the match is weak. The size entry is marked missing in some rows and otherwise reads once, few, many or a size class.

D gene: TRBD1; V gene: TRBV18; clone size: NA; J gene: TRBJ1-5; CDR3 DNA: TGTGCCAGCTCTAGACAGGGGTCGGCGCCTTACAATCAGCCCCAGCATTTT; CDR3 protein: CASSRQGSAPYNQPQHF
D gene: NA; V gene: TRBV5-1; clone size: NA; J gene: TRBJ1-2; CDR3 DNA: TGCGCCAGCGCCCGGGGACAAGGGGACTATGGCTACACCTTC; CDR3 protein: CASARGQGDYGYTF
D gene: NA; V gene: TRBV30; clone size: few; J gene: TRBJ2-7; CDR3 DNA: TGTGCCTGGAGTGTACACCGCGCCTACGAGCAGTACTTC; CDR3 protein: CAWSVHRAYEQYF
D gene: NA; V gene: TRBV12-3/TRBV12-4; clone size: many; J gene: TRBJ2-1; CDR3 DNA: TGTGCCAGCAGCGGTGGGGAGCAGTTCTTC; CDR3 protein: CASSGGEQFF
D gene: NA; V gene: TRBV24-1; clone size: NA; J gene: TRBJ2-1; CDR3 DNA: TGTGCCACCAGTGTCAAGGGGGGATTCAATGAGCAGTTCTTC; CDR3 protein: CATSVKGGFNEQFF
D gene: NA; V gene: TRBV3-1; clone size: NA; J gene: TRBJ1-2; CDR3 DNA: TGTGCCAGCAGCCCCTCCGTGCTCTATGGCTACACCTTC; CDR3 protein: CASSPSVLYGYTF
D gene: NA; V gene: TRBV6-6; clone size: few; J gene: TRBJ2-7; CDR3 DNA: TGTGCCAGCAGTGCGCGCGGGACACCCCTCTACGAGCAGTACTTC; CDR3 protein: CASSARGTPLYEQYF
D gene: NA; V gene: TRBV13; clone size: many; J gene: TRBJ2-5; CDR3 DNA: TGTGCCAGCAGCTTAGAAGGGGGCCAAGAGACCCAGTACTTC; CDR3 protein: CASSLEGGQETQYF
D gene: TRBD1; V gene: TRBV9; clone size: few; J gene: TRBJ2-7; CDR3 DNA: TGTGCCAGCAGCTTCGGACAGGGATCCGAGCAGTACTTC; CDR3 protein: CASSFGQGSEQYF
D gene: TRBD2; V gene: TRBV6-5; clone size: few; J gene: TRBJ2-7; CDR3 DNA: TGTGCCAGCAGTTACACCCTAGCGGGAGATATAGTCTACGAGCAGTACTTC; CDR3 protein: CASSYTLAGDIVYEQYF
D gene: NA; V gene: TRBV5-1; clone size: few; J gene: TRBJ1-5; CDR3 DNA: TGCGCCAGCAGCCAGGGCAGTGCAGATCAGCCCCAGCATTTT; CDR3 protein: CASSQGSADQPQHF
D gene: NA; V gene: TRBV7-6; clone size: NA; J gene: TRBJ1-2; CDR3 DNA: TGTGCCAGCAGCTTAGATTTGTGGCCCGGATATGGCTACACCTTC; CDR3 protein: CASSLDLWPGYGYTF
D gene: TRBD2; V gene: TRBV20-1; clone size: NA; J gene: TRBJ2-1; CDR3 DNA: TGCAGTGCGGGACTAGCGGGGAGGTTAACTTATGACAATGAGCAGTTCTTC; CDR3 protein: CSAGLAGRLTYDNEQFF
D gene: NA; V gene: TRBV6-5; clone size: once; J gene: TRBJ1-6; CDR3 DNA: TGTGCCAGCAGTTTTGAACCACCGCGCGGGACCCCCAATTCACCCCTCCACTTT; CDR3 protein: CASSFEPPRGTPNSPLHF
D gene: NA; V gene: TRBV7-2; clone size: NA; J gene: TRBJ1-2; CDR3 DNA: TGTGCCAGCACCGGCGGGGGGTTCTATGGCTACACCTTC; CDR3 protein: CASTGGGFYGYTF
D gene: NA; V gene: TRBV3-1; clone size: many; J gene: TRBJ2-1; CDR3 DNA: TGTGCCAGCAGACTAACGGGGGCTGGCGACGAGCAGTTCTTC; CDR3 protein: CASRLTGAGDEQFF
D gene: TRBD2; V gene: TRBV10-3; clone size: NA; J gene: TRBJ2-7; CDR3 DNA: TGTGCCATCAGCGCCAGCGGGAGCTCCTACAATGAGCAGTACTTC; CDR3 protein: CAISASGSSYNEQYF
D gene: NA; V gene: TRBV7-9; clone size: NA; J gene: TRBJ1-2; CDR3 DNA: TGTGCCAGCAGCCGTGACTGGGACAATGGCTACACCTTC; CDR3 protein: CASSRDWDNGYTF
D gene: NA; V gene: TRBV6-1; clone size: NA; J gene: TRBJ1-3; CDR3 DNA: TGTGCCAGCATCGAAAGCCACTCTGGAAACACCATATATTTT; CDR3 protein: CASIESHSGNTIYF
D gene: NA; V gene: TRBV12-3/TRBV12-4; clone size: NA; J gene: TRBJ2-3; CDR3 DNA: TGTGCCAGCAGTTTTGCGGTAGTTAGCACAGATACGCAGTATTTT; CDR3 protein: CASSFAVVSTDTQYF
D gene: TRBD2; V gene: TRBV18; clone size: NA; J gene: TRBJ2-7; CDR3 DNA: TGTGCCAGCTCCCGGACTAGCGGGGGGGGCTACGAGCAGTACTTC; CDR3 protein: CASSRTSGGGYEQYF
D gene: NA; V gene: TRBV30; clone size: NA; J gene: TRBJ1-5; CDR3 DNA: TGTGCCTGGAGTTGGCCCAGCCTTAATAGCAATCAGCCCCAGCATTTT; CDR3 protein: CAWSWPSLNSNQPQHF
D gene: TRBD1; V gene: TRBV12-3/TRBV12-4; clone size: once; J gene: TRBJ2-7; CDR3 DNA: TGTGCCAGCAGAGACAGGGGGGCCCACGAGCAGTACTTC; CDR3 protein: CASRDRGAHEQYF
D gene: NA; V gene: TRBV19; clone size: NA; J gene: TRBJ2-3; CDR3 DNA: TGTGCCAGTAGTATAGATCCGGGGGATACGCAGTATTTT; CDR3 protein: CASSIDPGDTQYF
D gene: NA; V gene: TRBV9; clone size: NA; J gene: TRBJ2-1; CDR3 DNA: TGTGCCAGCAGCGACCGACTCCGCGAGCAGTTCTTC; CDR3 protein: CASSDRLREQFF
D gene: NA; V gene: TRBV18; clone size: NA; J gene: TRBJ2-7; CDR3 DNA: TGTGCCAGCTCACCCGGGGGGACACCGGTCTACGAGCAGTACTTC; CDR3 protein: CASSPGGTPVYEQYF
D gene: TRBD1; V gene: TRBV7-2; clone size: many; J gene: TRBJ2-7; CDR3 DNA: TGTGCCAGCAGCCCAGACAGGGTTTATCTTTACGAGCAGTACTTC; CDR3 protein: CASSPDRVYLYEQYF
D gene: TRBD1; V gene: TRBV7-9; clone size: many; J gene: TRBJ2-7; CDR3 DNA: TGTGCCAGCAGCTTAGCTGGGACAGGTTTCTACGAGCAGTACTTC; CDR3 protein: CASSLAGTGFYEQYF
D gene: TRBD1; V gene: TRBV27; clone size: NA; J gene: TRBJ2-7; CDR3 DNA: TGTGCCAGCAGTAAGACGACAGGGTACGAGCAGTACTTC; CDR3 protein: CASSKTTGYEQYF
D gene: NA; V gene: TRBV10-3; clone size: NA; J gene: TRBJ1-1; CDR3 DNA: TGTGCCATCGTAAGTTCCGTGGGACAAAACACTGAAGCTTTCTTT; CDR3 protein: CAIVSSVGQNTEAFF
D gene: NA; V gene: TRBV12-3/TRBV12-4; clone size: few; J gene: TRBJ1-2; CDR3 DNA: TGTGCCAGCAGCCTTTCGGGGCAAGGGGACTATGGCTACACCTTC; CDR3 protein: CASSLSGQGDYGYTF
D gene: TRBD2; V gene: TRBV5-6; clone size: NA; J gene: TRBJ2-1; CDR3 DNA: TGTGCCAGCAGCTCCGCGGGACTAGCGGTCTACAATGAGCAGTTCTTC; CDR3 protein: CASSSAGLAVYNEQFF
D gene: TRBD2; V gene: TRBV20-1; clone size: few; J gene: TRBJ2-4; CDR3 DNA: TGCAGTGTTCAGGAGCGGGAGGGCGGCATTCAGTACTTC; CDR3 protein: CSVQEREGGIQYF
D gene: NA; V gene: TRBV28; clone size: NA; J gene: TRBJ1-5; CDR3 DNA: TGTGCCAGCAGTTTATCAGGGGCCTCTGGGCAGCCCCAGCATTTT; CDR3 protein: CASSLSGASGQPQHF
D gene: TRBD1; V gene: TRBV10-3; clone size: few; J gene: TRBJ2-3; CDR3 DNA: TGTGCCGTCCGCGGGACAGGGTCCTTTAGCACAGATACGCAGTATTTT; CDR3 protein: CAVRGTGSFSTDTQYF
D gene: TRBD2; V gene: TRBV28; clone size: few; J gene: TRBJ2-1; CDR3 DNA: TGTGCCAGCAGTGCCCTAGCGGACAATGAGCAGTTCTTC; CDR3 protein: CASSALADNEQFF
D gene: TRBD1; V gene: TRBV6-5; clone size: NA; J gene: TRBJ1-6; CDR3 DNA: TGTGCCAGCACCGCTGGGGACAGGGGAGCTTCACCCCTCCACTTT; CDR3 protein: CASTAGDRGASPLHF